One and the same sample provided the 18 T cell receptor beta chains below, sequenced in a study of shared clonotypes between healthy human individuals. Some clones are missing from TCRdb's copy, which holds only in-frame ones; the method was immunoSEQ multiplex PCR. This table holds under 1,100,000 clones, about 75% found once. The specimen sequenced was memory CD4+ T cells sorted from blood. As to subset: CD45RA-negative fraction. These receptors were obtained from a man in his late teens or twenties in good health.

This sequence joins TRBV19 and TRBJ1-4; the D gene is possibly TRBD1 (5 bases). Trimming removed 6 bases from V and 4 bases from J, with 12 bases in between. The germline V gene encodes CDR1 LNHDA and CDR2 SQIVND (reference sequence). The CDR3 sequence is 14 residues long. As DNA, the CDR3 is TGTGCCAGTAGCAATAAGGGGATTAATGAAAAACTGTTTTTT. This encodes CASSNKGINEKLFF. The full variable domain, completed using reference TRBV19 and TRBJ1-4, is DGGITQSPKYLFRKEGQNVTLSCEQNLNHDAMYWYRQDPGQGLRLIYYSQIVNDFQKGDIAEGYSVSREKKESFPLTVTSAQKNPTAFYLCASSNKGINEKLFFGSGTQLSVL.

This clone was detected only once. This chain uses TRBV30 with TRBJ1-2; 7 bases map to TRBD1. The CDR3 consists of 14 residues. In germline, CDR1 is GTSNPN, CDR2 SVGIG (reference sequence). J was trimmed by 4 bases and V by 2 bases; bases with no gene match: 7. CDR3 amino acids: CAWSKNRGGYGYTF. The DNA for the CDR3 is TGTGCCTGGAGTAAAAACAGGGGAGGCTATGGCTACACCTTC.

The CDR3 nucleotides are TGTGCCAGCAGTGAGACCCCTGCCGGGGAGCTGTTTTTT. Translating gives CASSETPAGELFF. This chain connects TRBV27 to TRBJ2-2; D is ambiguous. Per germline, CDR1 MNHEY and CDR2 SMNVEV (reference sequence). V dropped 5 bases and J dropped 6 bases, with 10 bases sitting between them. The CDR3 covers 13 residues.

V is TRBV4-1 and J is TRBJ1-1; the match to TRBD1 covers 7 bases. Germline CDR1 and CDR2: MGHRA and YSYEKL. CDR3 length: 15 residues. Unmatched junction bases numbered 2, after V lost 0 bases and J lost 1 base. In DNA, the CDR3 is TGCGCCAGCAGCCAAGACAGGGGGAGGAACACTGAAGCTTTCTTT. Its protein product is CASSQDRGRNTEAFF.

This clone was found a few times. V usage is TRBV30 and J usage is TRBJ1-6; unclear D gene. CDR1 is GTSNPN and CDR2 is SVGIG in the germline V gene (reference sequence). The CDR3 is 12 amino acids. Trimming left V 3 bases short and J 6 bases short, with 6 bases between. CDR3 loop: CAWRSSNSPLHF. In nucleotides, the CDR3 is TGTGCCTGGAGGTCGAGTAATTCACCCCTCCACTTT.

The chain carries TRBV7-8 and TRBJ1-1; D gene ambiguous. This CDR3 has 15 residues. The germline CDR1 and CDR2 sequences are SGHVS and FQNEAQ. Trimming cost V 5 bases and J 0 bases, with 13 bases left between them. The DNA for the CDR3 is TGTGCCAGCAGCCCCCGGGGAGGCATGAACACTGAAGCTTTCTTT. Protein product: CASSPRGGMNTEAFF.

V is TRBV10-3 and J is TRBJ1-2; 7 positions agree with TRBD1. Germline-derived CDR1 and CDR2 are ENHRY and SYGVKD. The junction had 13 bases not matched to a gene; V was cut back by 2 bases and J by 7 bases. CDR3 size: 16 residues. The CDR3 DNA sequence: TGTGCCATCAGTGAGCCTAGACAGGGCCTCGGTGGTGGCTACACCTTC. It yields the protein CAISEPRQGLGGGYTF.

Only a few counts were recorded for this clone. V and J are TRBV11-3 and TRBJ2-5, with 8 positions matching TRBD1. Losses at the gene ends were 5 bases for V and 5 bases for J; bases not matched to a gene: 4. The germline V gene encodes CDR1 SGHNT and CDR2 YENEEA. The CDR3 spans 13 residues. Here the CDR3 DNA reads TGTGCCAGCAGCGGAGACAGGGGTGAGACCCAGTACTTC. Amino acid sequence: CASSGDRGETQYF. Filled out from reference TRBV11-3 and TRBJ2-5, the complete variable domain reads EAGVVQSPRYKIIEKKQPVAFWCNPISGHNTLYWYLQNLGQGPELLIRYENEEAVDDSQLPKDRFSAERLKGVDSTLKIQPAELGDSAVYLCASSGDRGETQYFGPGTRLLVL.

V usage is TRBV18 and J usage is TRBJ2-7; 8 positions agree with TRBD2. The CDR3 consists of 15 residues. In germline, CDR1 is KGHSH, CDR2 LQKENI. V lost 3 bases and J lost 7; bases outside the gene matches: 11. CDR3 DNA: TGTGCCAGCTCACCTATTGAGGGGACTAGTAGTGAGCAGTACTTC. This codes for CASSPIEGTSSEQYF. The full variable domain, with the rest looked up from reference TRBV18 and TRBJ2-7, is NAGVMQNPRHLVRRRGQEARLRCSPMKGHSHVYWYRQLPEEGLKFMVYLQKENIIDESGMPKERFSAEFPKEGPSILRIQQVVRGDSAAYFCASSPIEGTSSEQYFGPGTRLTVT.

The CDR3 reads CSVTPGQGGTDTQYF. DNA for the CDR3: TGCAGCGTTACCCCCGGACAGGGAGGCACAGATACGCAGTATTTT. V usage is TRBV29-1 and J usage is TRBJ2-3, with 8 bases aligning to TRBD1. CDR1 SQVTM and CDR2 ANQGSEA come from the germline V gene. V was pared by 5 bases and J by 1 base, with 8 bases of the junction left unmatched. The CDR3 is made up of 15 amino acids.

The genes are TRBV2 and TRBJ2-2; D is ambiguous. The CDR3 runs to 16 residues. Per the germline V gene, CDR1 is SNHLY and CDR2 is FYNNEI. V dropped 2 bases and J dropped 2 bases, with 12 bases sitting between them. CDR3 in DNA: TGTGCCAGCAGTGAACAAGGTCCTCAAAACACCGGGGAGCTGTTTTTT. This gives the protein CASSEQGPQNTGELFF.

This clone was recorded only once. The rearrangement links TRBV6-5 to TRBJ1-2, with 10 bases aligning to TRBD1. The CDR3 extends over 15 amino acids. In germline, CDR1 is MNHEY, CDR2 SVGAGI. The J segment lost 3 bases and the V segment lost 6 bases, leaving 7 bases of the junction unmatched. The CDR3 loop is CASRRGTGDYYGYTF. CDR3 in DNA: TGTGCCAGCAGACGAGGGACAGGGGACTACTATGGCTACACCTTC.

Many counts were recorded for this clone. The J gene is TRBJ2-3, the V gene TRBV7-2; D unresolved. Germline-derived CDR1 and CDR2 are SGHTA and FQGNSA. This CDR3 region has 15 residues. V was shortened by 1 base and J by 0 bases, with 8 bases between the two germline ends. CDR3 sequence: CASSLDLISTDTQYF. CDR3 DNA: TGTGCCAGCAGCTTAGACCTGATTAGCACAGATACGCAGTATTTT.

V gene TRBV4-1 combines with J gene TRBJ1-4; tentative D call: TRBD1 (5 bases). Looked up from germline, CDR1 is MGHRA and CDR2 is YSYEKL. This CDR3 has 17 amino acids. Trimming removed 1 base at V and 0 bases at J, with 12 bases between. The CDR3 bases are TGCGCCAGCAGCCAAGTTGGGTTAGGGGCAACTAATGAAAAACTGTTTTTT. Protein sequence: CASSQVGLGATNEKLFF.

The CDR3 region is CASSSTRASYEQYF. The CDR3 DNA follows: TGTGCCAGCAGCTCCACTCGGGCGTCCTACGAGCAGTACTTC. The V call is TRBV7-9, the J call TRBJ2-7, with D unclear. The CDR3 totals 14 residues. V lost 4 bases, J lost 1 base, and 11 bases lay in between. Germline CDR1 and CDR2: SEHNR and FQNEAQ (reference sequence).

This clone was counted a few times. Within the sample, other DNA sequences also encode this same CDR3. The chain combines TRBV5-1 with TRBJ2-3; 10 bases are shared with TRBD2. The germline V gene encodes CDR1 SGHRS and CDR2 YFSETQ. V shed 2 bases, J shed 0 bases, and the junction held 0 bases outside the gene matches. The CDR3 is 15 residues long. The CDR3 bases are TGCGCCAGCAGCTTAGCGGGGGGGAGCACAGATACGCAGTATTTT. Translated: CASSLAGGSTDTQYF.

This chain joins TRBV28 and TRBJ1-5; no definite D call. The CDR3 is made up of 14 amino acids. Germline V gives CDR1 MDHEN, CDR2 SYDVKM. The ends were cut back, 2 bases at V and 3 bases at J, with 8 bases in the middle. This chain's CDR3 is CASSLDGFNQPQHF. The CDR3 DNA is TGTGCCAGCAGTTTAGACGGATTCAATCAGCCCCAGCATTTT. The variable domain in full, completed from reference TRBV28 and TRBJ1-5, reads DVKVTQSSRYLVKRTGEKVFLECVQDMDHENMFWYRQDPGLGLRLIYFSYDVKMKEKGDIPEGYSVSREKKERFSLILESASTNQTSMYLCASSLDGFNQPQHFGDGTRLSIL.

Here the CDR3 DNA reads TGCAGCGTTGGAAGTTCCACTGAAGCTTTCTTT. Residues: CSVGSSTEAFF. This chain links TRBV29-1 with TRBJ1-1; no clear D. CDR1 SQVTM and CDR2 ANQGSEA come from the germline V gene. The CDR3 extends over 11 amino acids. V was pared by 4 bases and J by 4 bases, with 7 bases between.